This TCR beta chain stems from a study of blood T cells in healthy people across ages. Findings and caveats of the study: Diversity was higher, and naive CD4+ cells more numerous, in long-lived donors than in aged donors. Unsorted PBMCs ruled out conclusive naive versus antigen-experienced comparison.

Worth noting for this clonotype: Its antigen is currently unknown.

The authors extracted at least 6 micrograms of total RNA per sample. A second about 6 to 12 cycle PCR used barcoded and J-beta primers. Each CDR3 protein is one row after TCRdb ran MiXCR on the 5' RACE reads. The sample has fewer than 950,000 distinct CDR3 sequences; roughly 35% are singletons. Germline loops: CDR1 LGHNA, CDR2 YSLEER. Trimming at V came to 0 bases and at J to 3 bases, leaving 7 bases not matched to a gene. The CDR3 loop spans 17 amino acids. The rearrangement joins TRBV4-3 to TRBJ2-5; 10 bases are a match to TRBD2. The TCR comes from a man in his late teens or twenties in good health. The specimen sequenced was blood. For the CDR3, the DNA is TGCGCCAGCAGCCAAGATCTGGCTAGCGGGGGTAAAGAGACCCAGTACTTC. Its protein product is CASSQDLASGGKETQYF.